These T cell receptor beta chains were read from a single sample in a study of T-cell memory formation after mild COVID-19. A single record per CDR3 protein comes from TCRdb applying MiXCR to the 5' RACE reads. Here the sample spans about 620,000 distinct CDR3 sequences, about 20% being singletons. Sequencing was performed on PBMCs or a T cell subset sorted from them (not recorded which). The receptors shown here come from an adult woman who had mild COVID-19 (a few samples of this study predate the infection). Cell type and time point are not known. The CDR3 runs from the conserved cysteine through the conserved F or W. The D gene is left open where the match is weak. The listing skips clone size in some rows; elsewhere it reads once, few, many or a size class.

J gene	V gene	clone size	D gene	CDR3 protein	CDR3 DNA
TRBJ2-1	TRBV5-1	-	TRBD2	CASSSGLAGVLDNEQFF	TGCGCCAGCAGCTCTGGACTAGCGGGGGTGTTGGACAATGAGCAGTTCTTC
TRBJ2-3	TRBV2	-	-	CATGLEATDTQYF	TGTGCCACGGGGCTTGAGGCCACAGATACGCAGTATTTT
TRBJ2-3	TRBV20-1	few	TRBD2	CARVAGSTDTQYF	TGCGCCCGGGTAGCGGGTTCCACAGATACGCAGTATTTT
TRBJ2-7	TRBV27	few	TRBD1	CASSLYPGQSTYEQYF	TGTGCCAGCAGCCTATACCCGGGACAGAGTACTTACGAGCAGTACTTC
TRBJ2-1	TRBV2	few	TRBD1	CASSVLGDRIPYNEQFF	TGTGCCAGCAGCGTGTTAGGGGACAGGATACCTTACAATGAGCAGTTCTTC
TRBJ2-1	TRBV7-2	few	TRBD2	CASSYLLTSRYNEQFF	TGTGCCAGCAGCTACCTTTTGACTAGCAGATACAATGAGCAGTTCTTC
TRBJ2-2	TRBV9	-	-	CASSPLGGNTGELFF	TGTGCCAGCAGCCCCCTTGGGGGTAACACCGGGGAGCTGTTTTTT
TRBJ2-7	TRBV20-1	-	-	CSAPTMQRSYEQYF	TGCAGTGCCCCAACGATGCAGAGGTCCTACGAGCAGTACTTC
TRBJ2-5	TRBV3-1	-	-	CASSQDPLAETQYF	TGTGCCAGCAGCCAAGATCCCCTCGCGGAGACCCAGTACTTC
TRBJ1-2	TRBV5-1	few	-	CASSLDSRSSTF	TGCGCCAGCAGCTTGGATAGTAGGTCATCCACCTTC
TRBJ2-7	TRBV6-2/TRBV6-3	once	-	CASRQGRAGEQYF	TGTGCCAGCAGACAGGGGAGGGCAGGGGAGCAGTACTTC
TRBJ1-2	TRBV12-3/TRBV12-4	-	-	CASSLSARVNYGYTF	TGTGCCAGCAGTTTATCGGCGCGTGTTAACTATGGCTACACCTTC
TRBJ1-1	TRBV7-9	few	TRBD1	CASSFRTGQGRTEAFF	TGTGCCAGCAGCTTCCGGACAGGCCAGGGACGAACTGAAGCTTTCTTT
TRBJ2-1	TRBV29-1	many	-	CSVEGLPGDPHNEQFF	TGCAGCGTTGAGGGCCTGCCGGGAGATCCCCACAATGAGCAGTTCTTC
TRBJ2-5	TRBV24-1	-	TRBD1	CATSDLHTTGTGGETQYF	TGTGCCACCAGTGATTTGCACACAACCGGGACAGGTGGAGAGACCCAGTACTTC
TRBJ2-1	TRBV6-6	-	TRBD1	CASSYGDRSKDEQFF	TGTGCCAGCAGTTACGGGGACAGGTCTAAGGATGAGCAGTTCTTC
TRBJ2-2	TRBV9	few	TRBD2	CASSVRAGGPGELFF	TGTGCCAGCAGCGTAAGAGCGGGAGGGCCCGGGGAGCTGTTTTTT
TRBJ2-2	TRBV24-1	once	-	CATRAAPGLDNTGELFF	TGTGCCACCAGGGCGGCACCGGGCCTCGATAACACCGGGGAGCTGTTTTTT
TRBJ1-4	TRBV9	-	TRBD1	CASSVDRGGEKLFF	TGTGCCAGCAGCGTAGACAGGGGCGGTGAAAAACTGTTTTTT
TRBJ2-7	TRBV12-3/TRBV12-4	-	-	CASSLRWRRSSYEQYF	TGTGCCAGCAGTTTGAGGTGGCGGCGGAGCTCCTACGAGCAGTACTTC
TRBJ2-5	TRBV12-3/TRBV12-4	many	TRBD2	CASSFWGGGRETQYF	TGTGCCAGCAGTTTCTGGGGCGGGGGGCGAGAGACCCAGTACTTC
TRBJ1-3	TRBV7-8	-	TRBD1	CASRPQGGSGNTIYF	TGTGCCAGCAGACCACAGGGGGGCTCTGGAAACACCATATATTTT
TRBJ2-1	TRBV28	-	-	CASSLRGQVLYNEQFF	TGTGCCAGCAGTTTGCGAGGGCAGGTCCTCTACAATGAGCAGTTCTTC
TRBJ1-1	TRBV4-2	few	TRBD1	CASSQAQGGLDTEAFF	TGTGCCAGCAGCCAAGCGCAGGGGGGTCTGGACACTGAAGCTTTCTTT
TRBJ1-3	TRBV6-1	-	TRBD1	CASSEATGTGAGNTIYF	TGTGCCAGCAGTGAAGCGACCGGGACAGGGGCTGGAAACACCATATATTTT
TRBJ1-6	TRBV6-5	-	TRBD1	CASSYSQGGNSPLHF	TGTGCCAGCAGTTACTCACAGGGGGGCAATTCACCCCTCCACTTT
TRBJ1-1	TRBV6-1	-	-	CASTRSGGEAFF	TGTGCCAGCACCCGAAGCGGAGGTGAAGCTTTCTTT
TRBJ2-1	TRBV20-1	few	-	CSALRNEQFF	TGCAGTGCTCTGCGGAATGAGCAGTTCTTC
TRBJ2-3	TRBV6-5	few	-	CASSYDFTDTQYF	TGTGCCAGCAGTTACGACTTCACAGATACGCAGTATTTT
TRBJ2-1	TRBV7-2	few	-	CASSLAAIRHEQFF	TGTGCCAGCAGCTTAGCGGCAATAAGGCATGAGCAGTTCTTC
TRBJ2-3	TRBV20-1	-	-	CSARDPKRRSSVTDTQYF	TGCAGTGCTAGAGATCCTAAGAGACGGAGCTCCGTCACAGATACGCAGTATTTT
TRBJ2-3	TRBV11-2	few	-	CASSLLGLTDTQYF	TGTGCCAGCAGCTTGTTAGGGCTGACAGATACGCAGTATTTT
TRBJ1-1	TRBV12-3/TRBV12-4	few	-	CASSRLGGDTEAFF	TGTGCCAGCAGCCGCCTTGGGGGGGACACTGAAGCTTTCTTT
TRBJ2-7	TRBV7-2	few	-	CASSLLRNYEQYF	TGTGCCAGCAGCTTATTAAGAAACTACGAGCAGTACTTC
TRBJ2-7	TRBV4-2	few	TRBD1	CASSRPGQQTYEQYF	TGTGCCAGCAGCCGACCGGGACAGCAGACCTACGAGCAGTACTTC
TRBJ2-7	TRBV24-1	-	-	CATSGGSSYEQYF	TGTGCCACCAGTGGTGGGTCTTCCTACGAGCAGTACTTC
TRBJ1-1	TRBV7-2	-	-	CASSLQMNTEAFF	TGTGCCAGCAGCCTTCAGATGAACACTGAAGCTTTCTTT
TRBJ2-1	TRBV11-3	-	TRBD2	CASSLDSRGDNEQFF	TGTGCCAGCAGCTTAGATTCGCGGGGGGACAATGAGCAGTTCTTC
TRBJ2-2	TRBV4-3	many	-	CASSPHEGSPGELFF	TGCGCCAGCAGCCCTCATGAGGGATCCCCCGGGGAGCTGTTTTTT
TRBJ2-1	TRBV4-2	-	TRBD1	CASSQRKGQGVGEQFF	TGTGCCAGCAGCCAGAGGAAGGGACAGGGAGTTGGTGAGCAGTTCTTC
TRBJ2-2	TRBV4-3	many	TRBD2	CASSQGSGGRYTGELFF	TGCGCCAGCAGCCAAGGGTCTGGCGGGAGATATACCGGGGAGCTGTTTTTT
TRBJ1-5	TRBV7-8	-	-	CASSSTGSNQPQHF	TGTGCCAGCAGCAGTACAGGGAGCAATCAGCCCCAGCATTTT
TRBJ1-1	TRBV4-1	-	-	CASRITDGGSDTEAFF	TGCGCCAGCAGAATCACGGATGGGGGGTCGGACACTGAAGCTTTCTTT
TRBJ1-5	TRBV27	few	TRBD1	CASRSGQGSNQPQHF	TGTGCCAGCAGGTCCGGACAGGGGAGCAATCAGCCCCAGCATTTT
TRBJ2-5	TRBV3-1	-	-	CASSRGRRETQYF	TGTGCCAGCAGCCGGGGCAGGAGAGAGACCCAGTACTTC
TRBJ2-7	TRBV18	few	TRBD1	CASSQGQGRGEQYF	TGTGCCAGCTCCCAAGGACAGGGGCGAGGGGAGCAGTACTTC
TRBJ2-7	TRBV15	-	TRBD1	CATSRRLGQGYEQYF	TGTGCCACCAGCAGAAGATTGGGACAGGGATACGAGCAGTACTTC